The 15 T cell receptor beta chains in this list originate from one sample, sequenced in a study of beta chain features in type 1 diabetes. These receptors' antigens are unknown. Expressed TCRB transcripts got sequenced, as all isolated RNA was reverse transcribed. Clones were read by immunoSEQ multiplex PCR, and TCRdb kept only the in-frame ones, dropping some. The table records 25,000 to 35,000 clones, less than 65% of them present only once. General study results and limits: When Type 1 diabetes patients were examined, their TCRB CDR3s proved moderately but significantly shorter in all four CD4+ subsets.

Source material: Tregs from blood. The receptors shown here come from a woman aged 30 to 39 with type 1 diabetes.

This clone has just a few counts. The V call is TRBV6-5, the J call TRBJ1-1; 9 bases map to TRBD1. The trim removed 5 bases at V and 5 bases at J, leaving 9 bases unmatched. Germline-derived CDR1 and CDR2 are MNHEY and SVGAGI. The length of the CDR3 is 15 residues. The CDR3 coding sequence is TGTGCCAGCAGTAACCCGACAGGGGGGGAAACTGAAGCTTTCTTT. Translated: CASSNPTGGETEAFF.

The rearrangement links TRBV30 to TRBJ2-3; 13 nucleotides line up with TRBD2. V lost 0 bases, J lost 6 bases, and 6 bases stayed unmatched. CDR3 length: 16 residues. Germline V CDR1 and CDR2: GTSNPN, SVGIG (reference sequence). Here the CDR3 DNA reads TGTGCCTGGAGTGTACTACTAGCGGGAGGGCCCGATACGCAGTATTTT. Encoded protein: CAWSVLLAGGPDTQYF.

The CDR3 here is CASSRTSGSGYEQYF. The CDR3, as DNA: TGTGCCAGCTCCCGGACTAGCGGGAGTGGGTACGAGCAGTACTTC. The chain couples TRBV7-9 to TRBJ2-7; 13 nucleotides line up with TRBD2. Germline V lookup: CDR1 SEHNR, CDR2 FQNEAQ (reference sequence). The CDR3 spans 15 residues. The J segment lost 4 bases and the V segment lost 8 bases, leaving 8 bases of the junction unmatched. Complete variable domain (other parts from reference TRBV7-9 and TRBJ2-7): DTGVSQNPRHKITKRGQNVTFRCDPISEHNRLYWYRQTLGQGPEFLTYFQNEAQLEKSRLLSDRFSAERPKGSFSTLEIQRTEQGDSAMYLCASSRTSGSGYEQYFGPGTRLTVT.

Only one count was recorded for this clone. This chain joins TRBV7-6 and TRBJ2-1; 8 bases fit TRBD1. This CDR3 has 15 amino acids. Losses at the gene ends were 5 bases for V and 4 bases for J; bases not matched to a gene: 7. Per the germline V gene, CDR1 is SGHVS and CDR2 is FNYEAQ. The CDR3 DNA reads as TGTGCCAGCAGCGTCCGGGACAGGAGTTACAATGAGCAGTTCTTC. This encodes CASSVRDRSYNEQFF.

This clone is a singleton in its sample. The V and J genes are TRBV4-2 and TRBJ2-2; 12 bases line up with TRBD2. CDR1 LGHNA and CDR2 YNFKEQ come from the germline V gene. Unmatched junction bases numbered 6, after V lost 2 bases and J lost 5 bases. CDR3 length: 17 amino acids. CDR3 sequence (DNA): TGTGCCAGCAGCCAACGGACTAGCGGGGCACCTACCGGGGAGCTGTTTTTT. It specifies CASSQRTSGAPTGELFF.

The rearrangement uses TRBV19 and TRBJ2-1; the match to TRBD1 covers 9 bases. V was pared by 6 bases and J by 7 bases, with 7 bases of the junction left unmatched. CDR1 LNHDA and CDR2 SQIVND come from the germline V gene (reference sequence). The CDR3 is 14 residues long. For the CDR3, the DNA is TGTGCCAGTAGCCGACAGGGGGTACGGAATGAGCAGTTCTTC. Residues: CASSRQGVRNEQFF.

This clone is a singleton in its sample. The chain recombines TRBV19 with TRBJ2-1; 8 bases agree with TRBD2. The CDR3 totals 14 residues. V lost 7 bases and J lost 6; bases outside the gene matches: 8. The germline gives CDR1 LNHDA, CDR2 SQIVND (reference sequence). For the CDR3, the DNA is TGTGCCAGTACTATCCAGCGGGAGAGCAATGAGCAGTTCTTC. It is translated as CASTIQRESNEQFF.

This chain joins TRBV5-1 and TRBJ2-5; perhaps TRBD1 as D (5 bases). V was pared by 2 bases and J by 2 bases, with 7 bases between. The germline V gene has CDR1 SGHRS and CDR2 YFSETQ. This CDR3 contains 13 residues. The CDR3 is CASSFGAQETQYF. The CDR3 DNA follows: TGCGCCAGCAGCTTTGGGGCTCAAGAGACCCAGTACTTC.

This clone showed up just a few times. V is TRBV6-6 and J is TRBJ2-7; D unresolved. The ends were cut back, 6 bases at V and 0 bases at J, with 6 bases in the middle. Looked up from germline, CDR1 is MNHNY and CDR2 is SVGAGI (reference sequence). CDR3 length equals 12 residues. This chain's CDR3 is CASSASSYEQYF. The DNA of the CDR3 is TGTGCCAGCAGCGCCAGCTCCTACGAGCAGTACTTC.

The V call is TRBV30, the J call TRBJ2-3; 9 nucleotides agree with TRBD1. This CDR3 spans 12 amino acids. CDR1 is GTSNPN and CDR2 is SVGIG in the germline V gene (reference sequence). Trimming cost V 8 bases and J 4 bases; bases outside gene matches: 4. CDR3 nucleotides: TGTGCCAGGCGGACAGGGGCAGATACGCAGTATTTT. This encodes CARRTGADTQYF.

This chain connects TRBV19 to TRBJ2-1; D is possibly TRBD2 (6 bases). The CDR3 is 17 amino acids. V was pared by 3 bases and J by 5 bases, with 20 bases between. The V gene's germline CDR1 is LNHDA and CDR2 SQIVND (reference sequence). CDR3 in DNA: TGTGCCAGTAGTATTCTCTTTTGGGACTCAACGAACAATGAGCAGTTCTTC. Translating it yields CASSILFWDSTNNEQFF.

The chain has TRBV28 and TRBJ2-1; tentatively, D is TRBD2 (5 bases). Deletions cut 5 bases from V and 14 bases from J, with 16 bases between. This CDR3 has 12 residues. The germline V gene has CDR1 MDHEN and CDR2 SYDVKM. The CDR3 DNA reads as TGTGCCAGCAGTATAGGACTCAGACCCGAGTTCTTC. This translates into CASSIGLRPEFF. Combining the CDR3 with reference TRBV28 and TRBJ2-1 gives the whole variable domain DVKVTQSSRYLVKRTGEKVFLECVQDMDHENMFWYRQDPGLGLRLIYFSYDVKMKEKGDIPEGYSVSREKKERFSLILESASTNQTSMYLCASSIGLRPEFFGPGTRLTVL.

The chain employs TRBV7-2 and TRBJ2-7; D remains ambiguous. Germline CDR1 and CDR2: SGHTA and FQGNSA. V dropped 6 bases and J dropped 0 bases, with 12 bases sitting between them. The CDR3 spans 14 residues. The CDR3 protein is CASRFSRGSYEQYF. As DNA, the CDR3 is TGTGCCAGCAGATTTAGTAGAGGCTCCTACGAGCAGTACTTC.

The gene calls are TRBV5-4 and TRBJ1-2; 10 bases fit TRBD1. Germline CDR1 and CDR2: SGHNT and YYREEE (reference sequence). V gave up 4 bases and J gave up 3 bases; unmatched junction bases: 3. The CDR3 covers 14 residues. This CDR3 is CASSPGTGDYGYTF. CDR3 nucleotide sequence: TGTGCCAGCAGCCCGGGGACAGGGGACTATGGCTACACCTTC.

The V gene is TRBV11-1, the J gene TRBJ2-7; 9 positions match TRBD1. Trimming cost V 2 bases and J 3 bases; bases outside gene matches: 5. The germline CDR1 and CDR2 sequences are SGHAT and FQDESV (reference sequence). The CDR3 runs to 15 residues. This CDR3 is CASSLLGQGIYEQYF. The CDR3 bases are TGTGCCAGCAGCTTACTAGGACAGGGGATCTACGAGCAGTACTTC.